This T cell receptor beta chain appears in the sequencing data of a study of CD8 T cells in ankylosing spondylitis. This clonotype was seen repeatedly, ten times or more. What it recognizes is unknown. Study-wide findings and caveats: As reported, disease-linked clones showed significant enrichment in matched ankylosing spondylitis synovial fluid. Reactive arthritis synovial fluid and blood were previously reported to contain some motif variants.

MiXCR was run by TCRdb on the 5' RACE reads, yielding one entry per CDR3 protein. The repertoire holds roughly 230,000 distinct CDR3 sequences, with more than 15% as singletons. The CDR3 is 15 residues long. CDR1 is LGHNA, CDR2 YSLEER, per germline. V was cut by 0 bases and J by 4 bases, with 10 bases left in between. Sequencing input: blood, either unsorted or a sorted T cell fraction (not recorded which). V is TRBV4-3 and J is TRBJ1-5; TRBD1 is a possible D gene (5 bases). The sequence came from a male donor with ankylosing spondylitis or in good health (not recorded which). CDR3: CASSQEQGQNQPQHF. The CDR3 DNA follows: TGCGCCAGCAGCCAAGAGCAGGGCCAGAATCAGCCCCAGCATTTT.